Only one count was recorded for the clone carrying this T cell receptor (beta chain). Sequencing used immunoSEQ multiplex PCR; TCRdb keeps in-frame clones, though not all of them. The data contain around 100,000 clones, 90% to 95% of them singletons. This entry is derived from a study of blood T cell repertoires in COVID-19. Study information: Spain, Italy and the United States supplied samples that represented acute and convalescent COVID-19.

The germline CDR1 and CDR2 sequences are KGHSH and LQKENI. J was trimmed by 4 bases and V by 2 bases; bases with no gene match: 5. This CDR3 region has 15 residues. V is TRBV18 and J is TRBJ1-1; the match to TRBD1 covers 9 bases. The sequencing sample was made of peripheral blood. The receptor was isolated from a man in his forties or fifties with active COVID-19. The CDR3 loop reads CASSPNRGLGTEAFF. CDR3 coding DNA: TGTGCCAGCTCACCAAACAGGGGGCTTGGCACTGAAGCTTTCTTT.